These 32 T cell receptor beta chains were all obtained from the same sample, sequenced in a study. TCRdb redid the calling of the 5' RACE reads with MiXCR, one entry per CDR3 protein. The table lists 7,000 to 9,000 distinct CDR3 sequences, approximately 16% of them singletons. The sequenced sample was memory CD4+ T cells sorted from blood. Subset in this sample: memory CD4+ T cells, CD4+CD45RO+CD25-. The origin of the receptors is a female donor with breast cancer.

The chain links TRBV5-1 to TRBJ2-1, with D tentatively TRBD2 (6 bases). V shed 4 bases and J shed 7 bases, with 15 bases lying between them. This CDR3 region has 14 residues. Looked up from germline, CDR1 is SGHRS and CDR2 is YFSETQ. The CDR3 region is CASSPDYRRNEQFF. CDR3 DNA sequence: TGCGCCAGCAGCCCGGACTACCGCAGGAATGAGCAGTTCTTC.

This clonotype is termed medium-sized. V usage is TRBV5-1 and J usage is TRBJ2-3; 9 positions agree with TRBD2. Germline CDR1 SGHRS, CDR2 YFSETQ. J gave up 2 bases and V 0 bases, and 1 base lay outside the gene matches. The CDR3 is 15 residues long. For the CDR3, the DNA is TGCGCCAGCAGCTTGGCTAGCGGGAACACAGATACGCAGTATTTT. Translation: CASSLASGNTDTQYF.

Comments on this clonotype: A much more abundant neighbour one base away suggests this may be a read error. The rearrangement uses TRBV7-2 and TRBJ2-3; weak D call: TRBD2 (5 bases). The CDR3 spans 13 residues. Germline CDR1 reads SGHTA; CDR2 reads FQGNSA. The CDR3 bases are TGTTCCAGCAGAGGGCCTAGCACAGATACGCAGTATTTT. This translates into CSSRGPSTDTQYF.

This clonotype was observed a handful of times. An end of the junction does not agree with germline; a read error may underlie this. The V call is TRBV7-2, the J call TRBJ2-2, with TRBD2 matching 12 bases. Germline V lookup: CDR1 SGHTA, CDR2 FQGNSA. The CDR3 covers 22 residues. For the CDR3, the DNA is TGTGCCAACAGCTTAGCGTGGCTAGCGGGAGGGCCAATAAGGCCGAACACCGGGGAGCTGTTTTTT. Its protein is CANSLAWLAGGPIRPNTGELFF.

Points on this clonotype: Being one base from a much bigger clone, this may be a read error. The chain joins TRBV7-2 to TRBJ2-1, with a weak D call TRBD2 (5 bases). The CDR3 is 12 amino acids. Germline V CDR1 and CDR2: SGHTA, FQGNSA. V was clipped by 7 bases and J by 11 bases, with 15 bases between them. CDR3 loop: CASNHWGDKQFF. CDR3 nucleotide sequence: TGTGCCAGCAACCATTGGGGAGATAAGCAGTTCTTC.

This clonotype was seen a few times. A clone one base away is much larger, so this may be a read error. J is TRBJ2-1 and V is TRBV20-1, with a weak D call TRBD2 (6 bases). The CDR3 length is 14 residues. Germline CDR1 reads DFQATT; CDR2 reads SNEGSKA (reference sequence). Trimming removed 4 bases from V and 5 bases from J, with 15 bases in between. Here the CDR3 DNA reads TGCAGTGCTACAATATCGGGAGAAAACAATGAGCAGTTCTTC. Its translation: CSATISGENNEQFF.

In this sample, this clonotype turned up a few times. The rearrangement joins TRBV10-2 to TRBJ2-7; D perhaps matches TRBD2 (5 bases). Germline CDR1 reads WSHSY; CDR2 reads SAAADI. CDR3 size: 12 residues. Trimming shortened V by 10 bases and J by 7 bases, and 17 bases separated the two germline ends. The chain's CDR3 is CATLAIRGEQYF. The CDR3 bases are TGCGCCACCCTAGCCATCCGTGGAGAGCAGTACTTC.

By frequency in the sample, this clonotype is medium-sized (0.01 to 0.1%). The rearrangement joins TRBV6-6 to TRBJ1-2; 7 nucleotides agree with TRBD1. Germline-derived CDR1 and CDR2 are MNHNY and SVGAGI (reference sequence). V gave up 6 bases and J gave up 7 bases; unmatched junction bases: 8. This CDR3 is built from 13 residues. CDR3 nucleotides: TGTGCCAGCAGACCAACAGGGGATGGTGGCTACACCTTC. Amino acids: CASRPTGDGGYTF.

Only a few counts were recorded for this clonotype. J is TRBJ1-1 and V is TRBV6-5; perhaps TRBD1 as D (5 bases). In germline, CDR1 is MNHEY, CDR2 SVGAGI. The V gene lost 0 bases and the J gene lost 5 bases, with 10 bases spanning the gap. The CDR3 length is 14 residues. CDR3 in DNA: TGTGCCAGCAGTTACTCGGGGGGTGGAACTGAAGCTTTCTTT. As protein: CASSYSGGGTEAFF.

This clonotype turned up a few times. Since a much larger clone is just one base distant, this may be a read error. The rearrangement joins TRBV12-3 or TRBV12-4 to TRBJ2-6; D might be TRBD2 (6 bases). Trimming took off 4 bases at V and 0 bases at J, with 10 bases between the two ends. The CDR3 sequence is 16 residues long. CDR3 sequence: CASSSRRVSGANVLTF. CDR3 bases: TGTGCCAGCAGTTCCCGGAGGGTCTCTGGGGCCAACGTCCTGACTTTC.

The table lists this clonotype with a count of one. The chain recombines TRBV9 with TRBJ1-1, with D perhaps matching TRBD1 (5 bases). Trimming took 0 bases from V and 3 from J, leaving 12 bases between them. This CDR3 spans 15 amino acids. Germline V gene lookup returns CDR1 SGDLS and CDR2 YYNGEE. In DNA, the CDR3 is TGTGCCAGCAGCGTAGCAGGGAACGAGGACACTGAAGCTTTCTTT. Its translation: CASSVAGNEDTEAFF.

By sample fraction, this clonotype is medium-sized (0.01 to 0.1%). The rearrangement joins TRBV25-1 to TRBJ2-1; D may be TRBD2 (6 bases). Germline loops: CDR1 MGHDK, CDR2 SYGVNS. V lost 8 bases, J lost 10 bases, and 18 bases lay in between. The length of the CDR3 is 13 residues. CDR3 loop: CASGHPGTGEQFF. The CDR3 nucleotides read TGTGCCAGCGGACATCCCGGGACTGGGGAGCAGTTCTTC.

V gene TRBV7-2 combines with J gene TRBJ1-4; D call uncertain. Trimming left V 3 bases short and J 7 bases short, with 9 bases between. The length of the CDR3 is 13 residues. Germline V gene sequence: CDR1 SGHTA, CDR2 FQGNSA. The CDR3 sequence: CASSFMEAEKLFF. The CDR3 region has the DNA TGTGCCAGCAGCTTTATGGAGGCTGAAAAACTGTTTTTT.

Relative to its sample, this clonotype is medium-sized. J is TRBJ2-1 and V is TRBV18; possibly TRBD2 for D (5 bases). This CDR3 is 13 amino acids long. From germline, CDR1 is KGHSH and CDR2 LQKENI. Trimming shortened V by 6 bases and J by 5 bases, and 11 bases separated the two germline ends. The CDR3 reads CASSPTRDNEQFF. CDR3 DNA sequence: TGTGCCAGCTCGCCCACTAGAGACAATGAGCAGTTCTTC.

In this sample, this clonotype turned up many times. DNA for the CDR3: TGTGCCAGTAGTATGAGATCCGGGACCCTGGATGGCTACACCTTC. It codes for CASSMRSGTLDGYTF. The V gene is TRBV19, the J gene TRBJ1-2; D may be TRBD1 (5 bases). The length of the CDR3 is 15 residues. Trimming stripped 3 bases from V and 6 bases from J, with 17 bases between. Per the germline V gene, CDR1 is LNHDA and CDR2 is SQIVND (reference sequence).

This clonotype has just a few counts. A clone one base away is much larger, so this may be a read error. V and J are TRBV5-1 and TRBJ2-2; D unresolved. This CDR3 comprises 13 residues. Trimming stripped 4 bases from V and 6 bases from J, with 10 bases between. CDR1 is SGHRS, CDR2 YFSETQ, per germline. The CDR3 spells CASSAVGPGELFF. The CDR3 coding sequence is TGCGCCAGCAGCGCCGTCGGGCCCGGGGAGCTGTTTTTT.

Details on this clonotype: The missing conserved phenylalanine or tryptophan at the end of this CDR3 makes a read error likely. It is unclear where the CDR3 begins or ends on the DNA, so no DNA is shown, and the CDR3 is as TCRdb lists it. This chain links TRBV7-2 with TRBJ2-1. The CDR3 length is 12 residues, termini included. The germline CDR1 and CDR2 sequences are SGHTA and FQGNSA. The CDR3 protein is CDSSLVTNEQSS.

This clonotype was picked up many times. The chain employs TRBV20-1 and TRBJ2-1; 10 nucleotides match TRBD2. CDR1 is DFQATT, CDR2 SNEGSKA, per germline (reference sequence). The CDR3 is made up of 16 amino acids. J lost 5 bases, V lost 3 bases, and 10 bases had no gene match. CDR3 nucleotides: TGCAGTGCTAGCGGTATTAGCGGGGGGATTGACAATGAGCAGTTCTTC. This encodes CSASGISGGIDNEQFF.

By sample share, this clonotype is medium-sized (0.01 to 0.1%). A junction boundary mismatches the germline segment, possibly from a read error. The CDR3 sequence: CASSQEGQRCLF. The DNA for the CDR3 is TGTGCCAGCAGCCAAGAGGGCCAAAGGTGCCTCTTC. The chain carries TRBV3-1 and TRBJ2-1; D gene ambiguous. The CDR3 runs 12 residues. Germline loops: CDR1 LGHDT, CDR2 YNNKEL (reference sequence).

This clonotype was recorded many times. V and J are TRBV6-6 and TRBJ2-6; the D gene is possibly TRBD1 (6 bases). This CDR3 contains 17 residues. V lost 4 bases, J lost 1 base, and 14 bases lay in between. Per germline, CDR1 MNHNY and CDR2 SVGAGI (reference sequence). The CDR3 DNA reads TGTGCCAGCAGTTGGAGAGGGGGTTCTTCTGGGGCCAACGTCCTGACTTTC. Amino acids: CASSWRGGSSGANVLTF.

The table lists this clonotype with many counts. The CDR3 DNA reads as TGTGCCAGTCACACAGGGGTCTTGGTTCAGCCCCAGCATTTT. Protein product: CASHTGVLVQPQHF. The V gene is TRBV6-1, the J gene TRBJ1-5, with 7 bases that match TRBD1. CDR3 length: 14 residues. Germline lookup yields CDR1 MNHNS and CDR2 SASEGT. V shed 9 bases, J shed 6 bases, and the junction held 11 bases outside the gene matches.

In its sample, this clonotype was seen many times. The chain is built from TRBV29-1 and TRBJ2-7; no clear D. Germline loops: CDR1 SQVTM, CDR2 ANQGSEA. This CDR3 has 11 amino acids. V was shortened by 4 bases and J by 5 bases, with 9 bases between the two germline ends. The CDR3 sequence is CSVVDTDEQYF. CDR3 DNA: TGCAGCGTTGTAGACACTGACGAGCAGTACTTC.

By share, this clonotype ranks as medium-sized. V and J are TRBV25-1 and TRBJ1-1; no clear D. Germline CDR1 and CDR2: MGHDK and SYGVNS. Trimming shortened V by 6 bases and J by 4 bases, and 6 bases separated the two germline ends. This CDR3 contains 11 residues. Here the CDR3 reads CASRRSTEAFF. DNA for the CDR3: TGTGCCAGCAGAAGGAGCACTGAAGCTTTCTTT.

Judged by abundance, this clonotype is medium-sized. The chain carries TRBV4-3 and TRBJ2-2; no firm D call. The V gene's germline CDR1 is LGHNA and CDR2 YSLEER. V was trimmed by 4 bases and J by 3 bases, leaving 3 bases between them. This CDR3 contains 12 residues. CDR3 in amino acids: CASSPYTGELFF. The CDR3 region has the DNA TGCGCCAGCAGCCCGTACACCGGGGAGCTGTTTTTT.

The chain employs TRBV7-3 and TRBJ2-1; 9 nucleotides line up with TRBD1. Per germline, CDR1 SGHTA and CDR2 FQGTGA. The CDR3 covers 16 residues. V shed 3 bases, J shed 4 bases, and the junction held 7 bases outside the gene matches. The chain's CDR3 is CASSFTGTGTYNEQFF. The CDR3 bases are TGTGCCAGCAGCTTCACCGGGACAGGGACTTACAATGAGCAGTTCTTC.

This clonotype is labeled medium-sized. This sequence joins TRBV5-1 and TRBJ2-3; unclear D gene. Trimming left V 0 bases short and J 0 bases short, with 5 bases between. CDR1 is SGHRS and CDR2 is YFSETQ in the germline V gene. The CDR3 runs to 14 residues. CDR3 bases: TGCGCCAGCAGCTTGGAATTGAGCACAGATACGCAGTATTTT. Protein sequence: CASSLELSTDTQYF. The full variable domain, rest sourced from reference TRBV5-1 and TRBJ2-3, is KAGVTQTPRYLIKTRGQQVTLSCSPISGHRSVSWYQQTPGQGLQFLFEYFSETQRNKGNFPGRFSGRQFSNSRSEMNVSTLELGDSALYLCASSLELSTDTQYFGPGTRLTVL.

For this clonotype: A clone one base away is much larger, so this may be a read error. The V gene is TRBV7-9, the J gene TRBJ2-5; the match to TRBD2 covers 10 bases. Germline CDR1 SEHNR, CDR2 FQNEAQ (reference sequence). The length of the CDR3 is 15 residues. Here the CDR3 DNA reads TGTGCCGGCAGTTCCGGGACTAGCGCTCAAGAGACCCAGTACTTC. Translation gives CAGSSGTSAQETQYF.

This clonotype was detected many times. The V call is TRBV20-1, the J call TRBJ2-1, with 8 bases lining up with TRBD1. Germline V gene data show CDR1 as DFQATT and CDR2 as SNEGSKA (reference sequence). This CDR3 is built from 16 residues. J lost 4 bases, V lost 5 bases, and 13 bases had no gene match. The CDR3 bases are TGCAGTGCTCCGACAGGGGCCCAAACCCTATACAATGAGCAGTTCTTC. This codes for CSAPTGAQTLYNEQFF.

This chain joins TRBV28 and TRBJ2-7; 7 positions match TRBD1. Germline V gene lookup returns CDR1 MDHEN and CDR2 SYDVKM. The CDR3 consists of 14 residues. For the CDR3, the DNA is TGTGGCAGCAGGAAGGGACAGCCCTCCTACGAGCAGTACGTC. Residues: CGSRKGQPSYEQYV.

This clonotype was detected ten times or more. The V call is TRBV20-1, the J call TRBJ2-3; TRBD2 matches at 7 bases. The germline V gene encodes CDR1 DFQATT and CDR2 SNEGSKA (reference sequence). The CDR3 runs to 14 residues. After removal of 5 bases from V and 2 bases from J, the junction contained 7 bases not matched to a gene. CDR3 residues: CSAPRAGFTDTQYF. In DNA form, the CDR3 reads TGCAGTGCTCCTCGAGCGGGGTTCACAGATACGCAGTATTTT.

Comment on this clonotype: One end of the junction varies from germline; a read error may be responsible. The rearrangement joins TRBV24-1 to TRBJ2-3, with D unresolved. CDR3 length equals 13 residues. Germline V gene lookup returns CDR1 KGHDR and CDR2 SFDVKD. The CDR3 DNA reads TGTGCCACCAGTGGCGGTTCGGCAGAGACGCAGTATTTT. It translates to CATSGGSAETQYF.

Sample share makes this clonotype medium-sized (0.01 to 0.1%). The gene calls are TRBV6-2 or TRBV6-3 and TRBJ2-7; TRBD1 matches at 7 bases. The CDR3 covers 14 residues. With 6 bases clipped from V and 3 bases from J, the junction kept 8 bases outside the gene matches. Germline CDR1 and CDR2: MNHEY and SVGEGT. This chain's CDR3 is CASSLSGQRYEQYF. The DNA for the CDR3 is TGTGCCAGCAGCCTCTCGGGACAGCGCTACGAGCAGTACTTC.